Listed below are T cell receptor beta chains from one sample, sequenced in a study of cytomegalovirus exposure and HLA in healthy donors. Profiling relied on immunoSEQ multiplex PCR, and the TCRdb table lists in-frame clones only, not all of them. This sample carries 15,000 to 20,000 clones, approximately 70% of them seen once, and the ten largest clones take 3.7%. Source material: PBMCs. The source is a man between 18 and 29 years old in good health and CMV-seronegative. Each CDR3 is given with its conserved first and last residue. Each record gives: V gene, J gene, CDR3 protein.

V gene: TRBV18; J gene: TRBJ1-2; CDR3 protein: CASSPDSYYGYTF
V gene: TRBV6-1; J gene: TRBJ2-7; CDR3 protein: CASSWGTSSNEQYF
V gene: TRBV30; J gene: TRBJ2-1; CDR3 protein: CAWSAPSEQFF
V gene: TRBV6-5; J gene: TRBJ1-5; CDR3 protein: CASSAGQYSNQPQHF
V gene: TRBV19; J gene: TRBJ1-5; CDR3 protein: CASSISGQREPQHF
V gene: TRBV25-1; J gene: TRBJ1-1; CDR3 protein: CASSDGTGRNTEAFF
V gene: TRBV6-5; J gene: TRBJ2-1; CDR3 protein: CASSNTREGEQFF
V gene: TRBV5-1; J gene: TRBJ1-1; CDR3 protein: CASSLGDRVSTEAFF
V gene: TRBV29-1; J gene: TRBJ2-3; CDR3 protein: CSVEGGRVTDTQYF
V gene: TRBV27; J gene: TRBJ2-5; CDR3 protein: CASRRGTQRETQYF
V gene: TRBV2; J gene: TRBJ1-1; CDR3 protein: CASSETGTNTEAFF
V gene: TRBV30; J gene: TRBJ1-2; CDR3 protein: CAWSVGQGTGYTF